These 6 T cell receptor beta chains were sequenced from one sample in a study of blood T cell repertoires in COVID-19. Clones were read by immunoSEQ multiplex PCR, and TCRdb kept only the in-frame ones, dropping some. The table records just over 300,000 clones, around 89% of them present only once. Material: PBMCs or T cells enriched from blood (not recorded which). Every receptor here comes from a woman in her thirties or forties who had recovered from COVID-19.

The chain employs TRBV10-3 and TRBJ2-1; D unclear. V was shortened by 4 bases and J by 9 bases, with 10 bases between the two germline ends. The CDR3 consists of 12 residues. The germline gives CDR1 ENHRY, CDR2 SYGVKD. CDR3 sequence reads: CAISGVTGEQFF. For the CDR3, the DNA is TGTGCCATCAGTGGGGTAACGGGTGAGCAGTTCTTC.

The chain couples TRBV30 to TRBJ2-1; D perhaps matches TRBD2 (6 bases). Germline lookup yields CDR1 GTSNPN and CDR2 SVGIG (reference sequence). This CDR3 spans 14 amino acids. V was trimmed by 8 bases and J by 5 bases, leaving 19 bases between them. DNA for the CDR3: TGTGCCCGAGGTGGAGGGAGTGGGAACAATGAGCAGTTCTTC. It codes for CARGGGSGNNEQFF.

The chain carries TRBV12-5 and TRBJ2-7, with unresolved D. CDR1 and CDR2 (germline): LGHNT, FRNRAP. The CDR3 is made up of 13 amino acids. V was shortened by 6 bases and J by 4 bases, with 13 bases between the two germline ends. The CDR3 DNA reads TGTGCTAGTGGCCCACGTGACACTTACGAGCAGTACTTC. Amino acids: CASGPRDTYEQYF.

The CDR3 protein is CASSLSQGPLDQPQHF. The CDR3 DNA follows: TGTGCCAGCAGTTTAAGTCAGGGGCCCTTGGACCAGCCCCAGCATTTT. The chain carries TRBV28 and TRBJ1-5, with a tentative D call TRBD1 (6 bases). CDR3 size: 16 residues. The V gene lost 2 bases and the J gene lost 7 bases, with 18 bases spanning the gap. Germline CDR1 MDHEN, CDR2 SYDVKM.

The V call is TRBV2, the J call TRBJ2-4; maybe TRBD1 (5 bases). The CDR3 consists of 17 residues. Germline V lookup: CDR1 SNHLY, CDR2 FYNNEI. Trimming removed 7 bases from V and 3 bases from J, with 22 bases in between. Here the CDR3 reads CASTTREGALVKNIQYF. The CDR3 nucleotides read TGTGCCAGCACCACCAGGGAAGGGGCCTTGGTCAAAAACATTCAGTACTTC.

The chain combines TRBV19 with TRBJ1-1; a weak D match, TRBD1 (6 bases). The CDR3 has 15 amino acids. Deletions cut 1 base from V and 1 base from J, with 10 bases between. Germline V gene sequence: CDR1 LNHDA, CDR2 SQIVND (reference sequence). CDR3 DNA: TGTGCCAGTAGTATAGGGGAGACAGGGAACACTGAAGCTTTCTTT. Amino acid sequence: CASSIGETGNTEAFF.